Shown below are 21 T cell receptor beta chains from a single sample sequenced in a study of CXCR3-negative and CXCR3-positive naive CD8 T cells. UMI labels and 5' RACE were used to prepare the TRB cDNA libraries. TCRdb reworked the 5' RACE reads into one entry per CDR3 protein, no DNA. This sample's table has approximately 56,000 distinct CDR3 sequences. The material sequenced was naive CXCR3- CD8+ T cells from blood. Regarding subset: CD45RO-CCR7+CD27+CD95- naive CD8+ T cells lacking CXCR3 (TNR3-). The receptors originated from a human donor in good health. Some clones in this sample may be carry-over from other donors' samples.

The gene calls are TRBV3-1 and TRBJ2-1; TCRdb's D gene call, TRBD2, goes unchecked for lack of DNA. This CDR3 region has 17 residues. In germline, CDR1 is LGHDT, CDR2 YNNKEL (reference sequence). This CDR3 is CASSQDPRLADYNEQFF.

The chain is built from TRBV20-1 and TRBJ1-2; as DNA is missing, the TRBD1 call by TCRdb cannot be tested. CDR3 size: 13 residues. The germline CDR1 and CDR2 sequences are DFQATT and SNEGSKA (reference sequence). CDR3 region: CSAPGQGAIGYTF.

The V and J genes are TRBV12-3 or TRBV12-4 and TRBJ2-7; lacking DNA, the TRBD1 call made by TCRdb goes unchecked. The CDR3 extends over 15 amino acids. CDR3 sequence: CASSSGGRGRGEQYF.

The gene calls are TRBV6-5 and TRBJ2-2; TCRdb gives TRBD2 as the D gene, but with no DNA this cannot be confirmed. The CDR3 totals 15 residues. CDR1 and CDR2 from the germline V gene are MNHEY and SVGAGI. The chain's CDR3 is CASTTLAENTGELFF.

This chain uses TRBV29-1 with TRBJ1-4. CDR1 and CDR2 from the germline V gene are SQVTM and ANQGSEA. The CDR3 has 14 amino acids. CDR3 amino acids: CSVAGQALGEKLFF.

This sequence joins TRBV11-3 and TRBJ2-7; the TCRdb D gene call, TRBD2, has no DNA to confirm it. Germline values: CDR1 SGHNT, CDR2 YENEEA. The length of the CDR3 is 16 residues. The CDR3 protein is CASSSRVRDGSIEQYF. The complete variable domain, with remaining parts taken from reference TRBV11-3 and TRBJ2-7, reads EAGVVQSPRYKIIEKKQPVAFWCNPISGHNTLYWYLQNLGQGPELLIRYENEEAVDDSQLPKDRFSAERLKGVDSTLKIQPAELGDSAVYLCASSSRVRDGSIEQYFGPGTRLTVT.

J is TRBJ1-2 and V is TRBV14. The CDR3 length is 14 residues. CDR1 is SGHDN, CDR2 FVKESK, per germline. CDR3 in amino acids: CASSQESGFGGYTF.

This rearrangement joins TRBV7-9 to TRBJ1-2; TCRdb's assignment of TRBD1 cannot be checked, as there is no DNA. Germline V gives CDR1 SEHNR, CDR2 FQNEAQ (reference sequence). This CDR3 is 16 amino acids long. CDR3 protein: CASSSKLTDSGYGYTF.

The CDR3 reads CASCRQGVTPYYNEQFF. The V call is TRBV28, the J call TRBJ2-1; TCRdb selects TRBD1, and the lack of DNA leaves this call unchecked. Germline CDR1 reads MDHEN; CDR2 reads SYDVKM. The CDR3 spans 17 residues. Filled out from reference TRBV28 and TRBJ2-1, the complete variable domain reads DVKVTQSSRYLVKRTGEKVFLECVQDMDHENMFWYRQDPGLGLRLIYFSYDVKMKEKGDIPEGYSVSREKKERFSLILESASTNQTSMYLCASCRQGVTPYYNEQFFGPGTRLTVL.

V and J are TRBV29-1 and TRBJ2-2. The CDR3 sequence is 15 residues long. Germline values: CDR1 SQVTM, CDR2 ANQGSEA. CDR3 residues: CSVEDREGKAGELFF.

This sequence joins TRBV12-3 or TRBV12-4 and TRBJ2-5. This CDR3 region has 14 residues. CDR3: CASSFLLSGETQYF.

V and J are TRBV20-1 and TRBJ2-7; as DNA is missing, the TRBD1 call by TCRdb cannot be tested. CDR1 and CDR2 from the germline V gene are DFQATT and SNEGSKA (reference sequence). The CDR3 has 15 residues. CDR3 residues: CSARAAGRSSYEQYF.

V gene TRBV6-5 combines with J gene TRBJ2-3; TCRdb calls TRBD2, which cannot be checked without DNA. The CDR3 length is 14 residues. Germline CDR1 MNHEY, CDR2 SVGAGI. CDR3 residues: CASCLAGITDTQYF.

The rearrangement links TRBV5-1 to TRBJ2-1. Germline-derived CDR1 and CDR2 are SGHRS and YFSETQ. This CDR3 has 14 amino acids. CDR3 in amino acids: CASSLVGVVNEQFF.

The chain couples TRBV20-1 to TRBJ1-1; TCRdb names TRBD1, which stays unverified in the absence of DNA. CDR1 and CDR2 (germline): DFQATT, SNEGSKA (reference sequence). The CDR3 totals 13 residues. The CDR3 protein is CSAEGAEGTEAFF.

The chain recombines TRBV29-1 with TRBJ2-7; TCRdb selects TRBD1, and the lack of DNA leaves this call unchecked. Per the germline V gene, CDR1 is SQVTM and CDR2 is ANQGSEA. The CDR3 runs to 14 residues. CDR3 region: CSVESPTENYEQYF.

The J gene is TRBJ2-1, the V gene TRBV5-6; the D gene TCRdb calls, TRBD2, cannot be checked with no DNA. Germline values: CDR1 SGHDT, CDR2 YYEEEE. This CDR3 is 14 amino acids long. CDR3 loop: CASSSAGGYNEQFF.

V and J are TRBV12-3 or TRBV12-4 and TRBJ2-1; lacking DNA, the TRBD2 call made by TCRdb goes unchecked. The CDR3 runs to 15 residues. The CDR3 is CASSPLAGGFNEQFF.

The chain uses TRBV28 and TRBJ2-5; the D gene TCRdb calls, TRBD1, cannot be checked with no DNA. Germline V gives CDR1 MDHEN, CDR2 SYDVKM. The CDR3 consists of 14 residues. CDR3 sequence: CASTPGGFRETQYF.

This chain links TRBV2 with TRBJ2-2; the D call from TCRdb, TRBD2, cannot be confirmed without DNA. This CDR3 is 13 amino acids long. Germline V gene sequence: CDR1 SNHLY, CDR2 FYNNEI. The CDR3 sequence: CASRRENTGELFF. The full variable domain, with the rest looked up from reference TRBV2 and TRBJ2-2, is EPEVTQTPSHQVTQMGQEVILRCVPISNHLYFYWYRQILGQKVEFLVSFYNNEISEKSEIFDDQFSVERPDGSNFTLKIRSTKLEDSAMYFCASRRENTGELFFGEGSRLTVL.

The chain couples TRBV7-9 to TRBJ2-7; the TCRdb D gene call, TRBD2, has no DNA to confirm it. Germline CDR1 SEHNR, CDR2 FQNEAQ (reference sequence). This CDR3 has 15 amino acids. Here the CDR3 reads CASSLGSDYNYEQYF.